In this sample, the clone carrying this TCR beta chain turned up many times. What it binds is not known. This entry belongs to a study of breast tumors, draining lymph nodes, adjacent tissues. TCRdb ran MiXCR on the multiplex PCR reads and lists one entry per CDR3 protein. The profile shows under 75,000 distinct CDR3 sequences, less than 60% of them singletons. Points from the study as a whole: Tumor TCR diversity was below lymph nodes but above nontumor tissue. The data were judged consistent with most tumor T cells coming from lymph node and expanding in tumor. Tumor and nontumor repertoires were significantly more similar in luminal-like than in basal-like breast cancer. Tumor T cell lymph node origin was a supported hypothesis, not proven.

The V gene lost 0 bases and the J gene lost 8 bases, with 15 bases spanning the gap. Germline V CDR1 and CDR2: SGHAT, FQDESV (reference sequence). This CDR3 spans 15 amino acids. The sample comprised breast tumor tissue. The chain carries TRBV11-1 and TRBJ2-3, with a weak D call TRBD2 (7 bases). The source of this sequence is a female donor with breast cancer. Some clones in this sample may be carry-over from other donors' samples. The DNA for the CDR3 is TGTGCCAGCAGCTTAGCGGGGGGGCCGGGGGGTACGCAGTATTTT. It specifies CASSLAGGPGGTQYF.